This entry features one T cell receptor (beta chain) sequence. Measured with immunoSEQ multiplex PCR; TCRdb has only the in-frame clones, and not every one. The sample lists about 69,000 clones, 75% to 90% occurring once. The sample originates from a study of siplizumab effects on memory and regulatory T cells. Trimming cost V 1 base and J 8 bases, with 11 bases left between them. Germline loops: CDR1 SGHVS, CDR2 FQNEAQ. The CDR3 is 14 residues long. This clonotype originated in a human donor in good health. The chain couples TRBV7-8 to TRBJ2-2, with D possibly TRBD2 on 5 matching bases. Material: Tregs sorted from blood. The CDR3 nucleotides read TGTGCCAGCAGCTTAGATCTCAGGACTGGGGAGCTGTTTTTT. It yields the protein CASSLDLRTGELFF.